This paragraph covers one TCR beta chain sequence. Its antigen is currently unknown. Unique molecular identifiers were incorporated into the prepared TCRbeta library. TCRdb independently ran MiXCR on the PCR reads; one entry per CDR3 protein. The table lists 500,000 to 600,000 distinct CDR3 sequences, more than 20% of them singletons. This record belongs to a study of T-cell reconstitution after alpha-beta-depleted transplantation in children. Broader study findings: At around two months after transplant, the alpha-beta T cells were reportedly derived from several hundred expanded clones that came from non-depleted graft cells. Newly generated T cells supplied most T-cell counts and diversity one year post-transplant.

Deletions cut 5 bases from V and 5 bases from J, with 9 bases between. This CDR3 contains 12 residues. Germline CDR1 DFQATT, CDR2 SNEGSKA (reference sequence). This material consisted of PBMCs, taken before TCRalphabeta/CD19-depleted stem cell transplant. The TCR sequence derives from a boy less than two years old with Wiskott-Aldrich syndrome, due to receive a stem cell transplant. The V and J genes are TRBV20-1 and TRBJ2-2; D uncertain. In DNA form, the CDR3 reads TGCAGTGCTGAGGACGGAACCGGGGAGCTGTTTTTT. As protein: CSAEDGTGELFF.